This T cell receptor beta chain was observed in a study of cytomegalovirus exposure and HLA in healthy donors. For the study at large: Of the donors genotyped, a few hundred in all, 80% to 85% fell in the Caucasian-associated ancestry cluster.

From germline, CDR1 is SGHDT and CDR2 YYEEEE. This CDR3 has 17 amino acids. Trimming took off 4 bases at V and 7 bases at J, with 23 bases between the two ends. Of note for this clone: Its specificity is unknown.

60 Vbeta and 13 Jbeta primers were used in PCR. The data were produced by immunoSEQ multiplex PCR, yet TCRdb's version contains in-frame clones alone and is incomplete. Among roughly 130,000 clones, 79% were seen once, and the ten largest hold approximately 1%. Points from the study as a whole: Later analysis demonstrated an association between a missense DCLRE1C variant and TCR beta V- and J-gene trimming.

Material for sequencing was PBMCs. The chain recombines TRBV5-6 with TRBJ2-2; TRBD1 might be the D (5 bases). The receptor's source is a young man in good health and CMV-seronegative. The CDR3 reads CASSRRRQNSYGGELFF. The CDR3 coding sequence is TGTGCCAGCAGCCGAAGGAGACAGAATTCTTATGGCGGGGAGCTGTTTTTT.